These 12 T cell receptor beta chains came from one sample sequenced in a study of T-cell memory formation after mild COVID-19. TCRdb re-called the 5' RACE reads with MiXCR, one entry per CDR3 protein. The data contain approximately 250,000 distinct CDR3 sequences, 16% of them singletons. The sequencing input was PBMCs or a T cell subset sorted from them (not recorded which). Receptors originate from a man between 18 and 29 years old who had mild COVID-19 (a few samples of this study predate the infection). Cell type and time point are not known.

The V and J genes are TRBV4-3 and TRBJ2-2; D remains ambiguous. Trimming pared 1 base from V and 4 bases from J, leaving 13 bases between. This CDR3 is built from 16 residues. The germline gives CDR1 LGHNA, CDR2 YSLEER. The CDR3 DNA reads as TGCGCCAGCAGCCAAGGCACCAGCTATCCCACCGGGGAGCTGTTTTTT. Protein: CASSQGTSYPTGELFF.

This clonotype was seen more than once but under ten times. The CDR3 bases are TGTGCCACCAGTCATATAGACACCGAGGGCGGGGAGCTGTTTTTT. This sequence encodes CATSHIDTEGGELFF. The rearrangement uses TRBV24-1 and TRBJ2-2, with D perhaps matching TRBD2 (5 bases). V was clipped by 6 bases and J by 7 bases, with 17 bases between them. Germline V lookup: CDR1 KGHDR, CDR2 SFDVKD. The CDR3 has 15 residues.

In its sample, this clonotype was seen many times. This chain uses TRBV7-9 with TRBJ2-7; TRBD1 matches at 9 bases. CDR1 and CDR2 (germline): SEHNR, FQNEAQ (reference sequence). Germline trimming cut 3 bases from V and 0 bases from J; bases unmatched to any gene: 6. The CDR3 is made up of 16 amino acids. CDR3 in DNA: TGTGCCAGCAGCTTGGGGGGGACAGGGAGCTCCTACGAGCAGTACGTC. This codes for CASSLGGTGSSYEQYV.

This clonotype was recorded a few times. V usage is TRBV5-1 and J usage is TRBJ1-4; D is possibly TRBD1 (5 bases). Germline values: CDR1 SGHRS, CDR2 YFSETQ. Trimming removed 4 bases from V and 5 bases from J, with 12 bases in between. CDR3 length equals 14 residues. CDR3: CASSQDSTNEKLFF. The CDR3, as DNA: TGCGCCAGCAGCCAAGACAGCACAAATGAAAAACTGTTTTTT.

This clonotype was counted a few times. The chain employs TRBV7-9 and TRBJ2-4, with D hard to call. The germline V and J ends were trimmed by 5 bases and 1 base, with 21 bases remaining between them. Looked up from germline, CDR1 is SEHNR and CDR2 is FQNEAQ (reference sequence). The CDR3 covers 18 residues. The CDR3 here is CASSRYEVAGRAKNIQYF. CDR3 nucleotide sequence: TGTGCCAGCAGCCGTTACGAAGTGGCAGGTCGGGCCAAAAACATTCAGTACTTC.

This clonotype was counted a few times. V is TRBV7-2 and J is TRBJ2-3; the D is unclear. The CDR3 is 14 residues long. Germline CDR1 and CDR2: SGHTA and FQGNSA. V was shortened by 5 bases and J by 2 bases, with 11 bases between the two germline ends. CDR3 nucleotides: TGTGCCAGCAGCCTAGGACGAGCCACAGATACGCAGTATTTT. This sequence encodes CASSLGRATDTQYF.

This clonotype has a handful of counts. This sequence joins TRBV12-3 or TRBV12-4 and TRBJ2-6, with 7 bases that match TRBD2. V gave up 7 bases and J gave up 1 base; unmatched junction bases: 4. The CDR3 has 15 residues. The CDR3 DNA sequence: TGTGCCAGCAACTTGGGAGGGTCTGGGGCCAACGTCCTGACTTTC. This encodes CASNLGGSGANVLTF.

In this sample, this clonotype turned up a few times. The rearrangement joins TRBV7-8 to TRBJ1-5, with D unclear. CDR1 is SGHVS, CDR2 FQNEAQ, per germline. This CDR3 comprises 14 residues. The V end was cut by 5 bases, the J end by 6 bases, with 14 bases between. As DNA, the CDR3 is TGTGCCAGCAGCGCCCGATCGGAGGGTCAGCCCCAGCATTTT. Protein: CASSARSEGQPQHF.

In this sample, this clonotype turned up many times. The V and J genes are TRBV7-9 and TRBJ2-1; D not certain. V lost 5 bases and J lost 9, with 17 bases in between. The CDR3 contains 14 residues. Germline CDR1 reads SEHNR; CDR2 reads FQNEAQ (reference sequence). CDR3: CASSLAGLLFEQFF. CDR3 DNA sequence: TGTGCCAGCAGCCTCGCCGGGCTTCTCTTTGAGCAGTTCTTC.

There are a few counts of this clonotype. This rearrangement joins TRBV5-1 to TRBJ1-1; the D gene is possibly TRBD1 (6 bases). Trimming pared 1 base from V and 0 bases from J, leaving 13 bases between. CDR1 is SGHRS, CDR2 YFSETQ, per germline. The CDR3 has 16 amino acids. DNA of the CDR3: TGCGCCAGCAGCTTGCTTCTGACAGGATTGAACACTGAAGCTTTCTTT. This translates into CASSLLLTGLNTEAFF.

This clonotype was seen only a few times. The gene calls are TRBV4-2 and TRBJ2-7; D is unclear. Trimming removed 0 bases at V and 3 bases at J, with 3 bases between. CDR3 size: 12 residues. Germline V gene lookup returns CDR1 LGHNA and CDR2 YNFKEQ. This CDR3 reads CASSQEGYEQYV. In DNA, the CDR3 is TGTGCCAGCAGCCAAGAAGGCTACGAGCAGTACGTC.

This clonotype has ten or more counts. This sequence joins TRBV12-3 or TRBV12-4 and TRBJ2-7, with D possibly matching TRBD2 (6 bases). The V end was cut by 1 base, the J end by 4 bases, with 14 bases between. CDR3 length: 15 residues. CDR3 protein: CASSLEAGGGYEQYV. In nucleotides, the CDR3 is TGTGCCAGCAGTTTAGAGGCCGGGGGTGGGTACGAGCAGTACGTC.